The 2 T cell receptor beta chains given below trace back to one sample, sequenced in a study of T cells in Graves' hyperthyroidism and ophthalmopathy. RNA transcripts gave rise to amplified TCR beta CDR3 regions. During a first-round RT-PCR of the TCR CDR3, the HTBI primer set was used. MiXCR, run by TCRdb on the multiplex PCR reads, gives a single entry per CDR3 protein. The repertoire holds about 560,000 distinct CDR3 sequences, with approximately 15% as singletons. Material: blood. The source of these receptors is a young woman with Graves' hyperthyroidism.

CDR3 nucleotides: TGTGCCAGCTCACCCTCACAGGGGGCGAATTCACCCCTCCACTTT. Translation gives CASSPSQGANSPLHF. This sequence joins TRBV18 and TRBJ1-6, with 9 positions matching TRBD1. The CDR3 sequence is 15 residues long. Trimming removed 3 bases from V and 7 bases from J; junction bases left unmatched: 4. Germline values: CDR1 KGHSH, CDR2 LQKENI.

This chain joins TRBV5-1 and TRBJ1-2, with no clear D. CDR1 and CDR2 (germline): SGHRS, YFSETQ. This CDR3 comprises 20 residues. The ends were cut back, 4 bases at V and 1 base at J, with 29 bases in the middle. The chain's CDR3 is CASSRATKAWSSGLNYGYTF. CDR3 DNA sequence: TGCGCCAGCAGCCGGGCTACCAAAGCTTGGAGTTCCGGGCTTAACTATGGCTACACCTTC.